This is a list of T cell receptor beta chains from one sample in a study of blood T cells in healthy people across ages. TCRdb processed the 5' RACE reads anew with MiXCR; each CDR3 protein has one entry. The data show about 1.4 million distinct CDR3 sequences, with roughly 64% seen just once and roughly 7% held by the top ten. Sequences were obtained from blood. These receptors all come from a man between 18 and 35 years old in good health. Both conserved end residues are part of each CDR3.

v_gene,j_gene,CDR3aa
TRBV6-2/TRBV6-3,TRBJ2-1,CASSYLGSNEQFF
TRBV7-2,TRBJ2-1,CASSFWGGEYNEQFF
TRBV12-3/TRBV12-4,-,CASSPTGEHEQYF
TRBV6-6,TRBJ2-7,CASTGTPGYEQYF
TRBV10-3,TRBJ2-1,CAIRLGLAGGPHEQFF
TRBV2,TRBJ2-1,CASTTDNEQFF
TRBV25-1,TRBJ2-1,CASIPGDRILGGNEQFF
TRBV20-1,TRBJ2-1,CSTVPSGSSYNEQFF
TRBV10-3,TRBJ1-2,CAISAYRTGGGYTF
TRBV10-3,TRBJ1-6,CAISIKQERDNSPLHF
TRBV7-9,TRBJ1-2,CASSLASPGGNGYTF
TRBV4-1,TRBJ2-7,CASSQVKGYEQYF
TRBV10-3,TRBJ1-6,CAISDPGQGPNSPLHF
TRBV7-2,TRBJ2-1,CASSLQGLAGGRGEQFF
TRBV4-1,TRBJ1-2,CASSQDEGMDYGYTF
TRBV25-1,TRBJ2-7,CASTPLGTTYEQYF
TRBV5-1,TRBJ2-1,CASSLQGAPYNEQFF
TRBV29-1,TRBJ2-4,CREKVSGGLAKNIQYF
TRBV4-2,TRBJ1-2,CASSQDRAAAGGYTF
TRBV6-5,TRBJ2-3,CASSLSGRMADTQYF
TRBV7-9,TRBJ2-3,CASSLSSGEGTDTQYF
TRBV7-7,TRBJ2-7,CASSVARTDGEQYF
TRBV7-9,TRBJ2-4,CASSFRLVLAKNIQYF
TRBV20-1,TRBJ1-2,CSAISTSNYGYTF
TRBV3-1,TRBJ2-1,CASSQDKGLDVDEQFF
TRBV6-1,TRBJ2-5,CASSEVGGGGGETQYF
TRBV4-1,TRBJ2-1,CASSQVGSAEQFF
TRBV12-3/TRBV12-4,TRBJ2-3,CASSLGGVGDTQYF